Listed here are 12 T cell receptor beta chains from one sample, sequenced in a study of radiotherapy plus CTLA-4 blockade in lung cancer. Libraries were prepared by immunoSEQ multiplex PCR; TCRdb keeps only in-frame clonotypes and omits some of them. The table has about 98,000 clones, 75% to 90% seen once. Sequences were derived from peripheral blood, sampled from a patient treated with radiotherapy plus ipilimumab. Every receptor here comes from a human donor with non-small cell lung cancer who had a partial response to radiotherapy plus ipilimumab.

This clone was observed once. The V call is TRBV19, the J call TRBJ2-6; D unclear. The V gene lost 2 bases and the J gene lost 0 bases, with 8 bases spanning the gap. Looked up from germline, CDR1 is LNHDA and CDR2 is SQIVND (reference sequence). This CDR3 spans 16 amino acids. The CDR3 DNA reads as TGTGCCAGTAGTATACAGCGAGTCTCTGGGGCCAACGTCCTGACTTTC. It translates to CASSIQRVSGANVLTF.

This clone is a singleton in its sample. The chain has TRBV7-3 and TRBJ2-1; 7 positions match TRBD2. The trim removed 2 bases at V and 3 bases at J, leaving 4 bases unmatched. Germline V lookup: CDR1 SGHTA, CDR2 FQGTGA. CDR3 length equals 15 residues. The CDR3 DNA reads TGTGCCAGCAGCTTATCCCCTAGCGGCTACAATGAGCAGTTCTTC. This codes for CASSLSPSGYNEQFF.

The gene calls are TRBV6-5 and TRBJ2-5, with D unclear. V gave up 2 bases and J gave up 7 bases, with 14 bases separating them. Germline CDR1 and CDR2: MNHEY and SVGAGI. The CDR3 has 14 amino acids. In nucleotides, the CDR3 is TGTGCCAGCAGTTACGTGGCAGGAACGAGGACCCAGTACTTC. This translates into CASSYVAGTRTQYF.

This chain links TRBV10-2 with TRBJ1-1; D is ambiguous. CDR1 is WSHSY, CDR2 SAAADI, per germline. The V end was cut by 10 bases, the J end by 0 bases, with 12 bases between. The CDR3 covers 13 residues. CDR3 sequence (DNA): TGCGCCACCCAGATTGAACTGAACACTGAAGCTTTCTTT. Its translation: CATQIELNTEAFF.

The V and J genes are TRBV6-5 and TRBJ2-3; D unresolved. Germline CDR1 reads MNHEY; CDR2 reads SVGAGI. The V gene lost 9 bases and the J gene lost 1 base, with 14 bases spanning the gap. The CDR3 is 14 amino acids. CDR3 residues: CASWAAHRTDTQYF. The DNA of the CDR3 is TGTGCCAGTTGGGCCGCACACCGCACAGATACGCAGTATTTT.

The V call is TRBV19, the J call TRBJ2-1; a weak D match, TRBD2 (6 bases). This CDR3 region has 14 residues. Germline V gives CDR1 LNHDA, CDR2 SQIVND (reference sequence). The V end lost 2 bases, the J end lost 6 bases, and 11 bases lay between the germline ends. CDR3 region: CASSILEGSNEQFF. CDR3 in DNA: TGTGCCAGTAGTATACTGGAGGGTAGCAATGAGCAGTTCTTC.

The J gene is TRBJ1-3, the V gene TRBV23-1; D is possibly TRBD1 (6 bases). TRBV23-1 has ORF status, its function being uncertain. The CDR3 contains 16 residues. The V gene lost 6 bases and the J gene lost 2 bases, with 17 bases spanning the gap. This CDR3 is CASRGTGSATGNTIYF. DNA of the CDR3: TGCGCCAGCAGAGGTACAGGGTCCGCTACTGGAAACACCATATATTTT.

The V and J genes are TRBV5-4 and TRBJ2-1, with 13 positions matching TRBD2. The CDR3 has 16 residues. Trimming took 4 bases from V and 10 from J; bases not matched to a gene: 11. CDR1 is SGHNT, CDR2 YYREEE, per germline (reference sequence). CDR3 sequence: CASSPPKGTSGNEQFF. The CDR3 nucleotides are TGTGCCAGCAGCCCCCCCAAAGGGACTAGCGGGAACGAGCAGTTCTTC.

The chain is built from TRBV19 and TRBJ2-3, with 9 positions matching TRBD1. Germline lookup yields CDR1 LNHDA and CDR2 SQIVND (reference sequence). The CDR3 is 15 amino acids. V was clipped by 5 bases and J by 2 bases; unmatched bases: 5. CDR3 loop: CASSPTGGFTDTQYF. The CDR3 bases are TGTGCCAGTAGTCCGACAGGGGGTTTCACAGATACGCAGTATTTT. Full variable domain (remainder filled in from reference TRBV19 and TRBJ2-3): DGGITQSPKYLFRKEGQNVTLSCEQNLNHDAMYWYRQDPGQGLRLIYYSQIVNDFQKGDIAEGYSVSREKKESFPLTVTSAQKNPTAFYLCASSPTGGFTDTQYFGPGTRLTVL.

This clone was seen once. This rearrangement joins TRBV28 to TRBJ1-5, with 9 bases identical to TRBD1. J lost 0 bases, V lost 5 bases, and 8 bases had no gene match. CDR1 is MDHEN, CDR2 SYDVKM, per germline. This CDR3 is 17 amino acids long. In nucleotides, the CDR3 is TGTGCCAGCAGTCCCGGACAGGGGTACGGTAGCAATCAGCCCCAGCATTTT. Encoded protein: CASSPGQGYGSNQPQHF.

This chain links TRBV5-1 with TRBJ2-1; 10 bases match TRBD2. Germline lookup yields CDR1 SGHRS and CDR2 YFSETQ. V trimming: 2 bases; J trimming: 10 bases; junction bases outside the gene matches: 9. CDR3 length: 15 amino acids. In DNA form, the CDR3 reads TGCGCCAGCAGCTTATTTACTAGCGGGACGCGGGAGCAGTTCTTC. Translation gives CASSLFTSGTREQFF.

The genes are TRBV28 and TRBJ1-5, with D perhaps matching TRBD1 (5 bases). The CDR3 is 12 residues long. V lost 7 bases, J lost 6 bases, and 10 bases lay in between. Germline CDR1 is MDHEN and CDR2 is SYDVKM. CDR3: CASKEGRQPQHF. The CDR3 DNA reads TGTGCCAGCAAGGAGGGACGTCAGCCCCAGCATTTT.